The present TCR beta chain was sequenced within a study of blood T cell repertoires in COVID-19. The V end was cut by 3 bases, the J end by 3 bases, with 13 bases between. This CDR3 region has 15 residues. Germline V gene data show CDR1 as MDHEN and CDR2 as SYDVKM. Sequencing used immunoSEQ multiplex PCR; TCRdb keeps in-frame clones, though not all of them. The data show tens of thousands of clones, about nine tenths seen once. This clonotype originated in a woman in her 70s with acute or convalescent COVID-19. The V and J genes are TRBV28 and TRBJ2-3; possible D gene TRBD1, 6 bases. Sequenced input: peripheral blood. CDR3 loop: CASSFQGRMTDTQYF. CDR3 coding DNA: TGTGCCAGCAGTTTCCAGGGGCGCATGACAGATACGCAGTATTTT.